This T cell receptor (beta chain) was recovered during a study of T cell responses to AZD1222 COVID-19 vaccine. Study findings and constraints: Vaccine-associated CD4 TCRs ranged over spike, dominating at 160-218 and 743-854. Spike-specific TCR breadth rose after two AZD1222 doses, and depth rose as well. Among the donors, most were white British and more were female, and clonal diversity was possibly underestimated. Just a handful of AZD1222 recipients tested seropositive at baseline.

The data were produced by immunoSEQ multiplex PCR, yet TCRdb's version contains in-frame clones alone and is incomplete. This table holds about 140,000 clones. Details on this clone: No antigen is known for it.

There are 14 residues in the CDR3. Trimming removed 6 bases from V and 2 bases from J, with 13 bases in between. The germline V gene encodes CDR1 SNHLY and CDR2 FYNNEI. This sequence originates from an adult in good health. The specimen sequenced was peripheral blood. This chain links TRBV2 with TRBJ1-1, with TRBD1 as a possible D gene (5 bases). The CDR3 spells CASRQQTVNTEAFF. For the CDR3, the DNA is TGTGCCAGCAGGCAACAGACAGTAAACACTGAAGCTTTCTTT.